This T cell receptor beta chain was sequenced during a study of OX40 agonist ivuxolimab in advanced cancers. Study background: Treatment of patients was with ivuxolimab, an agonistic anti-OX40 (CD134) antibody. Six ivuxolimab dose levels, 0.01 to 10 mg/kg, were given intravenously every 2 weeks.

Here immunoSEQ multiplex PCR was the method, and the copy in TCRdb shows in-frame clones only, minus some. The data contain 73,000 or so clones, about 81% of them seen just once; the ten biggest clones take up approximately 0.38%. CDR3 length: 16 amino acids. CDR1 is SNHLY and CDR2 is FYNNEI in the germline V gene. V was shortened by 3 bases and J by 4 bases, with 16 bases between the two germline ends. People who had autoimmune disease history or systemic immunosuppression were excluded. The sample in question was CD4+ or CD8+ T cells sorted from blood, obtained in a trial of the OX40 agonist ivuxolimab. The receptor comes from an adult with an advanced solid tumor such as melanoma, head and neck, liver or kidney cancer. V is TRBV2 and J is TRBJ1-3, with a weak D call TRBD1 (6 bases). The CDR3 sequence is CASSETRGLVGNTIYF. CDR3 sequence (DNA): TGTGCCAGCAGTGAGACCAGGGGACTTGTAGGAAACACCATATATTTT. Using reference TRBV2 and TRBJ1-3 for the parts outside the CDR3, the full variable domain is EPEVTQTPSHQVTQMGQEVILRCVPISNHLYFYWYRQILGQKVEFLVSFYNNEISEKSEIFDDQFSVERPDGSNFTLKIRSTKLEDSAMYFCASSETRGLVGNTIYFGEGSWLTVV.